One T cell receptor beta chain is described in this entry. The CDR3 runs 12 residues. V lost 5 bases and J lost 4, with 8 bases in between. This record comes from a study of blood T cell repertoires in COVID-19. Here immunoSEQ multiplex PCR was the method, and the copy in TCRdb shows in-frame clones only, minus some. Found here are about 59,000 clones, approximately 90% of them singletons; the top ten hold 15% to 20%. The sample taken for sequencing was peripheral blood. The source is a man of 80 years or more with acute or convalescent COVID-19. This sequence joins TRBV12-3 or TRBV12-4 and TRBJ1-1, with unresolved D. Here the CDR3 reads CASSRSRTEAFF. The CDR3 bases are TGTGCCAGCAGTAGGAGTCGCACTGAAGCTTTCTTT.